This T cell receptor beta chain was recorded in a study of T cells expressing NK-cell markers (dated by TCRdb to 2018 to 2020). Describing the broader study: TCR beta-chain repertoires were profiled in sorted CD3+CD56+NKG2C+, CD3+CD56+NKG2C- and CD3+CD56-NKG2C+ T-cell subsets from eight donors. Among the eight sequenced donors, only one was HCMV-seronegative, while the other seven were HCMV-seropositive. Randomly selected healthy volunteers, three men and five women, were used as the eight sequenced donors. Libraries were sequenced as 2 x 150 bp reads on Illumina HiSeq 2000/2500, MiSeq or NextSeq. What the study reported, not specific to this receptor: Those dominant clonotypes were again the most abundant among CD3+CD56-NKG2C+ cells in a few donors, at roughly 28.3-65%. In over 5 donors, the dominant CD3+CD56+NKG2C+ clonotypes were among the top 10 CD8+ clonotypes and accounted for about 1.0-7.5% of CD8+ T cells. Whether the expanded NKG2C-expressing T cell clones were specific for HCMV antigens was left unclear.

About this clonotype: The antigen this receptor binds is unknown.

HCMV serostatus was determined by detecting HCMV-specific IgG in serum with a commercial ELISA kit. Ficoll density gradient centrifugation was used to isolate peripheral blood mononuclear cells from blood. The sequencing machine was an Illumina HiSeq 2000. TCR beta cDNA libraries were prepared using 5'RACE template switching, which introduced a universal primer site and unique molecular identifiers. Priming for cDNA synthesis came from the TCR beta constant segment, and two successive PCR amplification steps followed. Turning to the authors' computational methods: MIGEC was used to demultiplex reads and group reads by UMI, and MiTCR was used to assemble and quantify clonotypes. To exclude erroneous sequences, only TCR cDNA sequences supported by at least two reads were retained. The tcR package was used for downstream repertoire analysis, and clonotypes were matched across fractions by CDR3 nucleotide sequence plus V segment. VDJmatch was used to annotate antigen specificity against VDJdb, with one amino acid substitution in CDR3 allowed. Each entry corresponds to one CDR3 protein sequence from reads that TCRdb reprocessed, and DNA is not given. The V and J calls and clone size come from TCRdb's table, not from the authors' own analysis. This sample's table has entries for about 160,000 distinct CDR3 sequences. The leading ten clones occupy 15% to 20% of the sample.

Sequences were obtained from blood T cells: a sorted CD56 or NKG2C T cell subset, CD4+ or CD8+ T cells, or bulk PBMC T cells (not recorded which). The receptor's source is a woman between 18 and 75 years old in good health.

CDR3 sequence: CASSLPGLDTGELFF. Here the chain combines TRBV5-6 and TRBJ2-2. Looking up the germline V gene yields CDR1 SGHDT and CDR2 YYEEEE. Counted from cysteine to phenylalanine, this CDR3 has 15 amino acids. Nucleotide data are not available.